What follows are 15 T cell receptor beta chains derived from one specimen sequenced in a study of human T cells and chemical hapten exposure. Stated time point: patch test 3, about 24 weeks after DPC sensitization. Indicated treatment: therapeutic diphenylcyclopropenone sensitization with weekly scalp DPC. Via MiXCR, TCRdb re-called the RACE reads, giving one row per CDR3 protein. The sample lists more than 95,000 distinct CDR3 sequences, less than 45% occurring once. This specimen consisted of whole blood, obtained in connection with sensitization to the hapten diphenylcyclopropenone (DPC). The receptors shown here come from a man aged 40-55 years with alopecia areata. Some clones in this sample may be carry-over from other donors' samples.

This clonotype has just a few counts. The chain recombines TRBV28 with TRBJ2-3; D is unresolved. Looked up from germline, CDR1 is MDHEN and CDR2 is SYDVKM. V lost 2 bases and J 0 bases, leaving 9 bases between the germline ends. CDR3 size: 15 residues. In nucleotides, the CDR3 is TGTGCCAGCAGTTTAGTGGATGCTAGCACAGATACGCAGTATTTT. Translated, it gives CASSLVDASTDTQYF.

CDR3 sequence: CASSYGRGSEETQYF. For the CDR3, the DNA is TGTGCCAGCAGTTACGGGCGGGGGAGCGAAGAGACCCAGTACTTC. The chain employs TRBV6-2 or TRBV6-3 and TRBJ2-5; 7 bases match TRBD2. This CDR3 comprises 15 residues. Germline trimming cut 2 bases from V and 3 bases from J; bases unmatched to any gene: 6. Germline-derived CDR1 and CDR2 are MNHEY and SVGEGT.

The chain joins TRBV18 to TRBJ1-4, with a tentative D call TRBD1 (5 bases). In germline, CDR1 is KGHSH, CDR2 LQKENI. CDR3 length equals 15 residues. The V and J ends lost 2 bases and 2 bases respectively, with 9 bases between them. The DNA for the CDR3 is TGTGCCAGCTCACCAACAGCAGGGACTAATGAAAAACTGTTTTTT. Translating gives CASSPTAGTNEKLFF.

This chain links TRBV6-2 or TRBV6-3 with TRBJ2-7; 9 positions agree with TRBD2. Germline CDR1 reads MNHEY; CDR2 reads SVGEGT. Trimming at V came to 3 bases and at J to 0 bases, leaving 6 bases not matched to a gene. The CDR3 contains 16 residues. For the CDR3, the DNA is TGTGCCAGCAGTTATAAAGCGGGAGGCAACTCCTACGAGCAGTACGTC. As protein: CASSYKAGGNSYEQYV.

V gene TRBV7-2 combines with J gene TRBJ2-1; 10 bases align to TRBD1. Trimming took 1 base from V and 5 from J; bases not matched to a gene: 5. Germline V gives CDR1 SGHTA, CDR2 FQGNSA. CDR3 length equals 16 residues. The CDR3 coding sequence is TGTGCCAGCAGCTTAGGGGGACAGGGGACCCACAATGAGCAGTTCTTC. Translating gives CASSLGGQGTHNEQFF.

J is TRBJ1-4 and V is TRBV20-1, with a possible D match to TRBD1 (5 bases). Germline V gives CDR1 DFQATT, CDR2 SNEGSKA (reference sequence). Trimming shortened V by 6 bases and J by 0 bases, and 17 bases separated the two germline ends. This CDR3 contains 16 residues. CDR3 coding DNA: TGCAGTGCCAGGGTCTATCAGGAGTCAACTAATGAAAAACTGTTTTTT. It specifies CSARVYQESTNEKLFF.

The gene calls are TRBV7-2 and TRBJ1-2; maybe TRBD1 (5 bases). Looked up from germline, CDR1 is SGHTA and CDR2 is FQGNSA. The CDR3 loop spans 11 amino acids. V lost 5 bases, J lost 11 bases, and 12 bases lay in between. The CDR3 nucleotides read TGTGCCAGCAGCCTAAACAGGTTATACACCTTC. It translates to CASSLNRLYTF.

This chain uses TRBV7-9 with TRBJ1-2, with D uncertain. Germline V gene lookup returns CDR1 SEHNR and CDR2 FQNEAQ (reference sequence). V lost 1 base and J lost 2, with 8 bases in between. CDR3 length: 14 amino acids. For the CDR3, the DNA is TGTGCCAGCAGCTTAGACAGCCGAAACTATGGCTACACCTTC. It yields the protein CASSLDSRNYGYTF.

This clonotype came up a few times. This chain joins TRBV20-1 and TRBJ1-5; D is perhaps TRBD1 (5 bases). The CDR3 loop spans 13 amino acids. V lost 3 bases to trimming and J lost 7 bases, with 13 bases between them. The germline gives CDR1 DFQATT, CDR2 SNEGSKA (reference sequence). CDR3 sequence reads: CSASQGDSQPQHF. CDR3 bases: TGCAGTGCTAGTCAAGGGGACTCCCAGCCCCAGCATTTT.

The chain joins TRBV5-4 to TRBJ2-5; 8 bases line up with TRBD1. From germline, CDR1 is SGHNT and CDR2 YYREEE (reference sequence). The junction had 3 bases not matched to a gene; V was cut back by 2 bases and J by 0 bases. CDR3 length: 15 amino acids. CDR3 protein: CASSFETGDQETQYF. The CDR3 region has the DNA TGTGCCAGCAGCTTCGAGACAGGGGACCAAGAGACCCAGTACTTC.

The chain uses TRBV5-6 and TRBJ1-1; the match to TRBD1 covers 9 bases. The germline gives CDR1 SGHDT, CDR2 YYEEEE. The V segment lost 1 base and the J segment 10 bases; nucleotides outside the gene matches: 8. This CDR3 spans 14 amino acids. CDR3 sequence reads: CASSLRTGAFAAFF. The CDR3, as DNA: TGTGCCAGCAGCTTGAGGACAGGGGCATTTGCAGCTTTCTTT.

This clonotype was seen many times. The chain recombines TRBV20-1 with TRBJ2-3; D might be TRBD2 (5 bases). The V gene lost 5 bases and the J gene lost 2 bases, with 17 bases spanning the gap. Germline V lookup: CDR1 DFQATT, CDR2 SNEGSKA (reference sequence). This CDR3 is 15 amino acids long. In DNA form, the CDR3 reads TGCAGTGCTCTAGCAGGAGTACTGCTCACAGATACGCAGTATTTT. It specifies CSALAGVLLTDTQYF.

This clonotype has only a few counts. The chain combines TRBV7-2 with TRBJ1-5, with D perhaps matching TRBD1 (5 bases). The CDR3 sequence is 17 residues long. The germline V gene has CDR1 SGHTA and CDR2 FQGNSA. With 2 bases removed from V and 7 bases from J, the gap between germline ends came to 21 bases. The DNA of the CDR3 is TGTGCCAGCAGCTTACCTAGCCCAGGGAAGGCGCAGCAGCCCCAGCATTTT. This gives the protein CASSLPSPGKAQQPQHF.

V usage is TRBV20-1 and J usage is TRBJ2-1, with D maybe TRBD2 (6 bases). CDR3 size: 14 residues. V gave up 3 bases and J gave up 5 bases, with 14 bases separating them. From germline, CDR1 is DFQATT and CDR2 SNEGSKA (reference sequence). This CDR3 is CSARGGGMNNEQFF. Written as DNA, the CDR3 is TGCAGTGCTAGGGGTGGCGGGATGAACAATGAGCAGTTCTTC.

This chain connects TRBV6-2 or TRBV6-3 to TRBJ2-7; D is perhaps TRBD1 or TRBD2 (7 bases each). Trimming took 4 bases from V and 6 from J, leaving 22 bases between them. Germline V CDR1 and CDR2: MNHEY, SVGEGT. This CDR3 is built from 16 residues. CDR3 DNA sequence: TGTGCCAGCAGTTCCCCTCAGGGGGACTATCTTTCCGAGCAGTACGTC. As protein: CASSSPQGDYLSEQYV.